This entry features one TCR beta chain sequence. The repertoire was sequenced with immunoSEQ multiplex PCR; TCRdb's copy has only in-frame clones and lacks some. The sample carries about 42,000 clones, 91% recorded once. This sample was taken from a study of T cell changes during pregnancy in multiple sclerosis. Trimming cost V 4 bases and J 3 bases; bases outside gene matches: 3. CDR1 and CDR2 from the germline V gene are SGHRS and YFSETQ. The CDR3 has 15 residues. Sequenced here: CD4+ T cells from peripheral blood mononuclear cells, sampled before pregnancy. The J gene is TRBJ2-2, the V gene TRBV5-1; 10 positions match TRBD1. The sequence derives from a female donor with multiple sclerosis, enrolled in a pregnancy study. CDR3 amino acids: CASSLGQGDTGELFF. The CDR3 region has the DNA TGCGCCAGCAGCCTCGGACAGGGGGACACCGGGGAGCTGTTTTTT.